This is a list of T cell receptor beta chains from one sample in a study of control samples from healthy donors and cancer patients. Profiling relied on immunoSEQ multiplex PCR, and the TCRdb table lists in-frame clones only, not all of them. This sample carries some 150,000 clones, about 89% of them seen once, and the ten largest clones take approximately 6.8%. The sequenced sample consisted of blood. Receptors originate from a young man in good health. The CDR3 runs from the conserved cysteine through the conserved F or W. D genes are given only for firm matches. Only part of the rows carry a size: once, few, many, or a class if the clone is expanded.

>TRBD2|TRBV7-9|.|TRBJ2-3
CASSSSSGGPDTQYF
TGTGCCAGCAGCTCAAGTTCGGGGGGGCCAGATACGCAGTATTTT
>.|TRBV6-1|few|TRBJ1-5
CASSEWSNQPQHF
TGTGCCAGCAGTGAATGGAGCAATCAGCCCCAGCATTTT
>.|TRBV18|.|TRBJ2-2
CASSPPGTGELFF
TGTGCCAGCTCACCACCTGGCACCGGGGAGCTGTTTTTT
>.|TRBV28|.|TRBJ1-1
CASSVDSEDAEAFF
TGTGCCAGCAGCGTGGACAGTGAGGACGCTGAAGCTTTCTTT
>TRBD1|TRBV19|.|TRBJ2-3
CASSMGQGTDTQYF
TGTGCCAGTAGTATGGGACAGGGAACAGATACGCAGTATTTT
>.|TRBV3-1/TRBV3-2|few|TRBJ1-2
CASRMTGVHGYTF
TGTGCCAGCAGGATGACAGGTGTTCATGGCTACACCTTC
>TRBD2|TRBV24-1|.|TRBJ2-1
CATSWAGGNEQFF
TGTGCCACCAGTTGGGCGGGGGGCAATGAGCAGTTCTTC
>.|TRBV27|.|TRBJ1-4
CASSSIGAEGEKLFF
TGTGCCAGCAGCTCGATCGGGGCTGAAGGGGAAAAACTGTTTTTT
>.|TRBV6-5|.|TRBJ1-6
CASSYSGGSGNSPLHF
TGTGCCAGCAGTTACTCTGGGGGCAGCGGGAATTCACCCCTCCACTTT
>.|TRBV14|.|TRBJ1-1
CASSQGLVIGISEAFF
TGTGCCAGCAGCCAAGGACTAGTAATCGGGATTAGTGAAGCTTTCTTT
>TRBD1|TRBV2|.|TRBJ1-5
CASSGRTGPNQPQHF
TGTGCCAGCAGTGGTCGGACAGGGCCCAATCAGCCCCAGCATTTT
>.|TRBV24-1|.|TRBJ2-3
CATSDPLRNTQYF
TGTGCCACCAGTGATCCCCTTAGAAATACGCAGTATTTT
>TRBD2|TRBV7-9|.|TRBJ2-1
CASSSPTSGGYAYNEQFF
TGTGCCAGCAGCTCTCCGACTAGCGGGGGCTACGCCTACAATGAGCAGTTCTTC
>.|TRBV3-1/TRBV3-2|.|TRBJ2-4
CASSDDGNIQYF
TGTGCCAGCAGCGACGACGGGAACATTCAGTACTTC
>.|TRBV3-1/TRBV3-2|.|TRBJ1-2
CASSQAAGPENYGYTF
TGTGCCAGCAGCCAAGCGGCAGGCCCTGAGAACTATGGCTACACCTTC
>.|TRBV19|.|TRBJ1-1
CASSTLPAGDTEAFF
TGTGCCAGTAGTACCCTACCTGCGGGGGACACTGAAGCTTTCTTT
>.|TRBV12-2|.|TRBJ2-7
CASRLPPRTWDKREQYF
TGTGCAAGTCGCTTACCACCCCGCACCTGGGACAAAAGGGAGCAGTACTTC
>TRBD1|TRBV6-2/TRBV6-3|.|TRBJ2-3
CASSDPGGSTDTQYF
TGTGCCAGCAGTGACCCAGGGGGTAGCACAGATACGCAGTATTTT
>TRBD1|TRBV7-8|.|TRBJ1-1
CASNAQGANTEAFF
TGTGCCAGCAACGCCCAGGGGGCTAACACTGAAGCTTTCTTT
>.|TRBV2|.|TRBJ1-4
CASRSGGVREKLFF
TGTGCCAGCAGATCAGGAGGAGTTCGGGAAAAACTGTTTTTT
>.|TRBV30|.|TRBJ1-4
CAWSRAEKLFF
TGTGCCTGGAGCCGGGCAGAAAAACTGTTTTTT
>.|TRBV28|.|TRBJ2-7
CASSLTRVSPTYEQYF
TGTGCCAGCAGTTTAACCCGAGTTTCCCCAACCTACGAGCAGTACTTC
>TRBD2|TRBV4-1|.|TRBJ2-3
CASSLQTGAGVTDTQYF
TGCGCCAGCAGCCTACAAACTGGAGCGGGGGTCACAGATACGCAGTATTTT
>.|TRBV5-1|.|TRBJ2-6
CASSLGQYSGANVLTF
TGCGCCAGCAGCTTGGGACAGTACTCTGGGGCCAACGTCCTGACTTTC
>.|TRBV29-1|.|TRBJ1-1
CSVSDRYTEAFF
TGCAGCGTTTCGGACAGATACACTGAAGCTTTCTTT
>TRBD1|TRBV6-2/TRBV6-3|few|TRBJ1-5
CASSDRGNNQPQHF
TGTGCCAGCAGTGACAGGGGTAACAATCAGCCCCAGCATTTT
>.|TRBV4-2|few|TRBJ1-1
CASSQELGGLQFEAFF
TGTGCCAGCAGCCAAGAGCTTGGAGGGCTCCAATTTGAAGCTTTCTTT
>TRBD1|TRBV3-1/TRBV3-2|.|TRBJ2-7
CASSQDRATGEQYF
TGTGCCAGCAGCCAAGACAGGGCGACAGGGGAGCAGTACTTC
>.|TRBV7-9|few|TRBJ1-4
CASSYGGGEKLFF
TGTGCCAGCAGCTACGGAGGTGGGGAAAAACTGTTTTTT
>.|TRBV7-9|.|TRBJ1-2
CASSLGQYGGYTF
TGTGCCAGCAGCTTAGGACAGTATGGTGGCTACACCTTC
>.|TRBV24-1|.|TRBJ2-2
CATSDLRAENTGELFF
TGTGCCACCAGTGATTTAAGAGCGGAGAACACCGGGGAGCTGTTTTTT
>.|TRBV6-5|once|TRBJ2-5
CASSYSDGQETQYF
TGTGCCAGCAGTTACTCGGACGGACAAGAGACCCAGTACTTC
>.|TRBV14|.|TRBJ2-1
CASSLRSATLSSYNEQFF
TGTGCCAGCAGCCTCAGATCAGCGACATTAAGCTCCTACAATGAGCAGTTCTTC
>.|TRBV28|.|TRBJ1-1
CASSQNTEAFF
TGTGCCAGCAGTCAAAACACTGAAGCTTTCTTT
>.|TRBV6-5|.|TRBJ1-1
CASRLGQNTEAFF
TGTGCCAGCAGACTGGGACAGAACACTGAAGCTTTCTTT
>.|TRBV9|few|TRBJ1-3
CASSARAGAEGNTIYF
TGTGCCAGCAGCGCACGCGCAGGGGCAGAAGGAAACACCATATATTTT
>.|TRBV11-1|.|TRBJ1-2
CASSSLAYGYTF
TGTGCCAGCAGCTCATTGGCCTATGGCTACACCTTC
>.|TRBV29-1|.|TRBJ1-3
CSVEVYGSGNTIYF
TGCAGCGTTGAAGTCTACGGCTCTGGAAACACCATATATTTT
>.|TRBV28|.|TRBJ2-7
CASSFGRWRVHAYEQYF
TGTGCCAGCAGTTTCGGTCGTTGGAGGGTCCATGCGTACGAGCAGTACTTC
>.|TRBV10-1|.|TRBJ1-1
CASSDWGNTEAFF
TGCGCCAGCAGTGATTGGGGGAACACTGAAGCTTTCTTT
>.|TRBV3-1/TRBV3-2|.|TRBJ2-7
CASSQGRQTSFYEQYF
TGTGCCAGCAGCCAAGGCCGCCAGACTAGTTTTTACGAGCAGTACTTC
>.|TRBV10-3|.|TRBJ2-2
CAIIDRTGTGELFF
TGTGCCATCATCGACAGGACGGGGACCGGGGAGCTGTTTTTT